The present entry profiles one T cell receptor beta chain with its context. Its cognate antigen is unknown. The unexposed donors gave CD4+ T cells in 2011-2018, prior to COVID-19. CD4 enrichment then naive enrichment separated naive from memory CD4+ cells. This entry comes from a study of CD4 T cells in relation to SARS-CoV-2 and coronaviruses. Points from the study as a whole: This crossreactivity analysis covered spike protein alone, no other viral proteins. Compared with monoreactive clones, crossreactive clones showed significantly weaker SARS-CoV-2 expansion. Samples before the pandemic and after infection were not matched within any donor.

Clones were read by immunoSEQ multiplex PCR, and TCRdb kept only the in-frame ones, dropping some. The sample has approximately 70,000 clones, approximately 93% seen once; the top ten hold under 0.3%. Germline CDR1 and CDR2: SGHNT and YYREEE (reference sequence). V was clipped by 2 bases and J by 3 bases; unmatched bases: 3. The length of the CDR3 is 14 residues. The clonotype originates from a human donor in good health. Sequenced: naive CD4+ T cells from PBMCs. Subset meaning: naive CD4+ T cells isolated by negative enrichment. The V call is TRBV5-4, the J call TRBJ2-7; 9 bases agree with TRBD1. The CDR3 spells CASSLRQGVYEQYF. The DNA of the CDR3 is TGTGCCAGCAGCTTAAGACAGGGGGTCTACGAGCAGTACTTC.